This T cell receptor beta chain was identified in a study of radiotherapy plus CTLA-4 blockade in lung cancer. Looked up from germline, CDR1 is SGHRS and CDR2 is YFSETQ. The CDR3 extends over 15 amino acids. Between the trimmed V and J ends, which lost 0 bases and 7 bases, there was a span of 17 bases. Clones were read by immunoSEQ multiplex PCR, and TCRdb kept only the in-frame ones, dropping some. The table lists more than 60,000 clones, approximately 76% of them singletons, with approximately 2.8% in the top ten. This clonotype originated in a human donor with non-small cell lung cancer who had a complete response to radiotherapy plus ipilimumab. V gene TRBV5-1 combines with J gene TRBJ2-7; tentatively, D is TRBD2 (5 bases). The sample consisted of peripheral blood, taken from a patient treated with radiotherapy plus ipilimumab. The CDR3 loop is CASSLEQQLSGEQYF. CDR3 nucleotides: TGCGCCAGCAGCTTGGAGCAGCAACTGTCGGGGGAGCAGTACTTC.